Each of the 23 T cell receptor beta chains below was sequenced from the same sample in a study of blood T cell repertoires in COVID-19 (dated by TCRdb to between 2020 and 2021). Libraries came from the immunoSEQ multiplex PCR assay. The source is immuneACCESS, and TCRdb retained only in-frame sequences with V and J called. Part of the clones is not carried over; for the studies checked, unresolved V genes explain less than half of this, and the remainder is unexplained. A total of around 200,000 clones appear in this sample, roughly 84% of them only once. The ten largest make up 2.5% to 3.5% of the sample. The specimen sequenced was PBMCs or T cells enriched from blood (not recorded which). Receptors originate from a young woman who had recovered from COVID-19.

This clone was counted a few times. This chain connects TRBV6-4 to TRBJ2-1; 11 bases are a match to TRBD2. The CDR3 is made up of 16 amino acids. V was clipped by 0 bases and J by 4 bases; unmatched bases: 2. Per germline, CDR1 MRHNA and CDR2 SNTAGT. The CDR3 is CASSDSASGGYNEQFF. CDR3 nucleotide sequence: TGTGCCAGCAGTGACTCGGCTAGCGGGGGGTACAATGAGCAGTTCTTC.

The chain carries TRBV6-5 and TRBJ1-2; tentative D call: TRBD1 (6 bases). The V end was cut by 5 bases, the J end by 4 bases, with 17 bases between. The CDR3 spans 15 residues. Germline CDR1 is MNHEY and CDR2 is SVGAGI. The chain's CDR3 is CASSPRTVGAYGYTF. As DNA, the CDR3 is TGTGCCAGCAGTCCAAGGACAGTGGGGGCCTATGGCTACACCTTC.

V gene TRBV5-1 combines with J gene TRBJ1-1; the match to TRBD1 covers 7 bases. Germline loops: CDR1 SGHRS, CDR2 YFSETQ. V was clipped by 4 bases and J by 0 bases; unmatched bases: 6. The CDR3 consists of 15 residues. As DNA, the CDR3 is TGCGCCAGCAGCGGGCCGGGACAGCTGAACACTGAAGCTTTCTTT. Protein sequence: CASSGPGQLNTEAFF.

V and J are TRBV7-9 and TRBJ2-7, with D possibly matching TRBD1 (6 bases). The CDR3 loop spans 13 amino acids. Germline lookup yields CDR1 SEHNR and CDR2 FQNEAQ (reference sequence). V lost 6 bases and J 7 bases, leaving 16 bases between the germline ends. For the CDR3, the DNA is TGTGCCAGCAGACCAGCAGGGGCTGGGGAGCAGTACGTC. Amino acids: CASRPAGAGEQYV.

CDR3 loop: CASSYNGGLGETQYF. The CDR3 coding sequence is TGTGCCAGCAGTTACAACGGAGGTCTGGGAGAGACCCAGTACTTC. The J gene is TRBJ2-5, the V gene TRBV6-5, with a weak D call TRBD2 (5 bases). CDR3 length: 15 amino acids. Per germline, CDR1 MNHEY and CDR2 SVGAGI. Trimming stripped 2 bases from V and 4 bases from J, with 14 bases between.

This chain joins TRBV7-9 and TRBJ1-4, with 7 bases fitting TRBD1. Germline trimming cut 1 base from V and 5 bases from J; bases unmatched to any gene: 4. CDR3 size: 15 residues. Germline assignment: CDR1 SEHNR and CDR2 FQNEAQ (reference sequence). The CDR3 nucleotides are TGTGCCAGCAGCTTAGGGTCAGGGGGGAATGAAAAACTGTTTTTT. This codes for CASSLGSGGNEKLFF.

CDR3 in amino acids: CASSSSDSGDEQYF. The CDR3 DNA reads as TGTGCCAGCAGTTCCTCGGACAGTGGGGACGAGCAGTACTTC. The chain recombines TRBV28 with TRBJ2-7; perhaps TRBD1 as D (6 bases). Germline-derived CDR1 and CDR2 are MDHEN and SYDVKM. The CDR3 has 14 amino acids. V lost 4 bases and J 5 bases, leaving 15 bases between the germline ends.

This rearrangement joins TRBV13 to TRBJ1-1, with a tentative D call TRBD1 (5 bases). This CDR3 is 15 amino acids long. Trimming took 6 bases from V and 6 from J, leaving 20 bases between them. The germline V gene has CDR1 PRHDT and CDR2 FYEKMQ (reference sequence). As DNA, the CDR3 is TGTGCCAGCAGTAGGCCTGGGAGGGGAATCGCTGAAGCTTTCTTT. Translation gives CASSRPGRGIAEAFF.

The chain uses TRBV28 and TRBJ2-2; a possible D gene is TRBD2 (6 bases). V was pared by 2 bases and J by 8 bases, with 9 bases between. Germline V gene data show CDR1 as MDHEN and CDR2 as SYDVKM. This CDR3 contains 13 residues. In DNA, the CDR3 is TGTGCCAGCAGTTTACCGGGGAGGGGGGAGCTGTTTTTT. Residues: CASSLPGRGELFF.

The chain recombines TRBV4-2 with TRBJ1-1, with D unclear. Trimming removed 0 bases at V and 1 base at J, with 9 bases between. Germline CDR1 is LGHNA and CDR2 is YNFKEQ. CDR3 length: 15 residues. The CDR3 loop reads CASSQDLSGNTEAFF. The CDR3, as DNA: TGTGCCAGCAGCCAAGATTTGTCAGGGAACACTGAAGCTTTCTTT.

DNA for the CDR3: TGTGCTAGTGGTTCCTACCCGGGACAGACAAACACTGAAGCTTTCTTT. This codes for CASGSYPGQTNTEAFF. V is TRBV12-5 and J is TRBJ1-1, with 7 bases that match TRBD1. CDR1 LGHNT and CDR2 FRNRAP come from the germline V gene. V lost 4 bases and J lost 2; bases outside the gene matches: 10. This CDR3 comprises 16 residues.

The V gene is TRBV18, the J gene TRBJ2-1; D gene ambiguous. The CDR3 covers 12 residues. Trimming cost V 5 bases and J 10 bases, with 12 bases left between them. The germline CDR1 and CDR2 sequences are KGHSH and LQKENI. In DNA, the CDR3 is TGTGCCAGCTCATCCAACTCGGTAGAGCAGTTCTTC. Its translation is CASSSNSVEQFF.

The CDR3 is CAWIPGDTEAFF. CDR3 sequence (DNA): TGTGCCTGGATACCGGGGGACACTGAAGCTTTCTTT. The chain has TRBV30 and TRBJ1-1, with D maybe TRBD1 (5 bases). Trimming took 4 bases from V and 3 from J, leaving 9 bases between them. CDR3 length equals 12 residues. Germline-derived CDR1 and CDR2 are GTSNPN and SVGIG (reference sequence).

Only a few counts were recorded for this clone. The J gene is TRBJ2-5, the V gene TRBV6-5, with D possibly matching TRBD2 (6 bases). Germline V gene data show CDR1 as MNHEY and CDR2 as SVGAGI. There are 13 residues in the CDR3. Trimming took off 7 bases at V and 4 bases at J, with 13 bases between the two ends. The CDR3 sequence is CASTRRRGETQYF. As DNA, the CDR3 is TGTGCCAGCACCCGAAGGAGGGGAGAGACCCAGTACTTC.

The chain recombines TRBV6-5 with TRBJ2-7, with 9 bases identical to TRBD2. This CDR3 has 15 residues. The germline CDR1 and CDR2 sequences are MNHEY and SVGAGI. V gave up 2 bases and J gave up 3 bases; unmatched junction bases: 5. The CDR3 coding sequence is TGTGCCAGCAGTTACGATCTTAGCGGGAGCTACGAGCAGTACTTC. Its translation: CASSYDLSGSYEQYF.

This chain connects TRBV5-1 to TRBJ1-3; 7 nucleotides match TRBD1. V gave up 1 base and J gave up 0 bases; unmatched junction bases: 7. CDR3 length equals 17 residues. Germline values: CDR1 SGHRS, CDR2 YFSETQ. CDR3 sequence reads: CASSLWMAGGSGNTIYF. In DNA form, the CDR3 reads TGCGCCAGCAGCTTGTGGATGGCAGGGGGCTCTGGAAACACCATATATTTT. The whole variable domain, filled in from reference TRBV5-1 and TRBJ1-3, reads KAGVTQTPRYLIKTRGQQVTLSCSPISGHRSVSWYQQTPGQGLQFLFEYFSETQRNKGNFPGRFSGRQFSNSRSEMNVSTLELGDSALYLCASSLWMAGGSGNTIYFGEGSWLTVV.

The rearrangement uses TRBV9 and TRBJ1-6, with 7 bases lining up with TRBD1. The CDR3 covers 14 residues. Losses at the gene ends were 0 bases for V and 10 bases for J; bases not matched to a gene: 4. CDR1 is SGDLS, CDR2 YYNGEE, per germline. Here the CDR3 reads CASSVEDRRSPLHF. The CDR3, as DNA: TGTGCCAGCAGCGTAGAGGACAGGCGCTCACCCCTCCACTTT.

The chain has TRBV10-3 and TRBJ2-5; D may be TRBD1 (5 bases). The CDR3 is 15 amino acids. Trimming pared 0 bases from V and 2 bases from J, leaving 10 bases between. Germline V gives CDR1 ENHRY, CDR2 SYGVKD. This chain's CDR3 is CAISESIRQQETQYF. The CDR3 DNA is TGTGCCATCAGTGAGTCGATTCGACAGCAAGAGACCCAGTACTTC.

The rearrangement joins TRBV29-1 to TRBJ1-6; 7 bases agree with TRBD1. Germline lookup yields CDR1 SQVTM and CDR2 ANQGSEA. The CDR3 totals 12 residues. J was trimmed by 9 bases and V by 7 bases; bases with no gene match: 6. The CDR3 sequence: CSAGDSGSPLHF. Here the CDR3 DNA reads TGCAGCGCCGGGGACAGCGGTTCACCCCTCCACTTT.

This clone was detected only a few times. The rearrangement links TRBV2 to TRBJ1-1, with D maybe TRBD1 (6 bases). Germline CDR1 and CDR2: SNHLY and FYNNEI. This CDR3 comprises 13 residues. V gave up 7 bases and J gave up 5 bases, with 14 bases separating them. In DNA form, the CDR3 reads TGTGCCAGCACCATTCTCAGGGGTACTGAAGCTTTCTTT. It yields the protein CASTILRGTEAFF.

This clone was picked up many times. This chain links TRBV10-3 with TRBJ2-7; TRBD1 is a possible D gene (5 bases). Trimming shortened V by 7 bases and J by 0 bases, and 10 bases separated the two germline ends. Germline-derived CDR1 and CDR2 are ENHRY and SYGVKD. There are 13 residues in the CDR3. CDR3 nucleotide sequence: TGTGCCATCAAAGGGGCTAGCTCCTACGAGCAGTACGTC. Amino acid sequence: CAIKGASSYEQYV.

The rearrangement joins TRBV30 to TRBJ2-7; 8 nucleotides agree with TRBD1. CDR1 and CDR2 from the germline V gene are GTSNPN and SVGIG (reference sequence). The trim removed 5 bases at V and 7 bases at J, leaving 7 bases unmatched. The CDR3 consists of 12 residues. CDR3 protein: CAWDRGMREQYF. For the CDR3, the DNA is TGTGCCTGGGACAGGGGAATGAGGGAGCAGTACTTC.

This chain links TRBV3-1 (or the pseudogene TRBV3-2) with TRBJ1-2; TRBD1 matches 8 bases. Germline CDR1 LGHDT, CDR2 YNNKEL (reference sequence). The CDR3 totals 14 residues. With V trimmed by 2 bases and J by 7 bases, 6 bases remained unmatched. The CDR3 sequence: CASSQRQGIAGYTF. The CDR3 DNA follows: TGTGCCAGCAGCCAACGACAGGGGATAGCTGGCTACACCTTC.